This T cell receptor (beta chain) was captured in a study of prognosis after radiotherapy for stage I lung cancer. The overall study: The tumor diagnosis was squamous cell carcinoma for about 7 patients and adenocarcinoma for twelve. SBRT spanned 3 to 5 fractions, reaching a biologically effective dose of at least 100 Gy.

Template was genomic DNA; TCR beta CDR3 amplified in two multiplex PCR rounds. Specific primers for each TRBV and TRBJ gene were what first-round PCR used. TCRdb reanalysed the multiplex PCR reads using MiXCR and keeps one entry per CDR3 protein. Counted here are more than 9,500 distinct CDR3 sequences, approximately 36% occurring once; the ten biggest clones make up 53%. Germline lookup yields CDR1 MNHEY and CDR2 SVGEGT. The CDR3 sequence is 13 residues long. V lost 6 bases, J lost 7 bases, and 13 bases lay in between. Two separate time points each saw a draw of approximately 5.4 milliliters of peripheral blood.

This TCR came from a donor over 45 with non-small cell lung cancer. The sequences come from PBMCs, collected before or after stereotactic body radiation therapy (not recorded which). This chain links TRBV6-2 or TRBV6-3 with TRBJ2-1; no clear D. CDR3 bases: TGTGCCAGCAGGAAAAATAGCAAGAATGAGCAGTTCTTC. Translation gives CASRKNSKNEQFF.